What follows describes a single T cell receptor (beta chain). What it binds is unknown. This CDR3 comprises 13 residues. V lost 9 bases and J 4 bases, leaving 15 bases between the germline ends. Germline CDR1 is SNHLY and CDR2 is FYNNEI. The data were obtained in a study of cytomegalovirus exposure and HLA in healthy donors. Study findings and constraints: Later analysis reportedly placed an Asian-associated ancestry cluster below the roughly 690-donor mean in N-insertions. Association with HLA alleles at 0.05 false discovery rate was found for 16,951 TCR beta sequences in a later analysis. Likely technical artifact: a cluster of highly shared sequence variants.

PCR primers comprised 60 Vbeta and 13 Jbeta primers. The data were produced by immunoSEQ multiplex PCR, yet TCRdb's version contains in-frame clones alone and is incomplete. The sample lists around 90,000 clones, about four fifths seen once, with approximately 3.4% in the top ten. This chain uses TRBV2 with TRBJ1-1; maybe TRBD1 (6 bases). This receptor was obtained from a male donor in good health and CMV-seropositive. Sequencing used PBMCs. CDR3 nucleotide sequence: TGTGCCAGTACAGGGTGGTGGGGCACTGAAGCTTTCTTT. Translating it yields CASTGWWGTEAFF.